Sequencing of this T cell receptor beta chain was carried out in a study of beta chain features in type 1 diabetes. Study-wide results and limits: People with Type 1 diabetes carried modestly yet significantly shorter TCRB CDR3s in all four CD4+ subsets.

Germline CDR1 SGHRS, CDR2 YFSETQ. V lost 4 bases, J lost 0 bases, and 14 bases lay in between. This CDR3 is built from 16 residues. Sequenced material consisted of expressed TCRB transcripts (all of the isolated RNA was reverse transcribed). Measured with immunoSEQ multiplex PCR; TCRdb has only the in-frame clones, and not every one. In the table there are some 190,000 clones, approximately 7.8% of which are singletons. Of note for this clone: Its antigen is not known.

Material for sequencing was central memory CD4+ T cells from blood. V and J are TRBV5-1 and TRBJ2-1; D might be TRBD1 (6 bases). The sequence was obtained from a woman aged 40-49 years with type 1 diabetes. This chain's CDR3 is CASSRFDRSSYNEQFF. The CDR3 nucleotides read TGCGCCAGCAGCCGATTTGACAGGAGCTCCTACAATGAGCAGTTCTTC.